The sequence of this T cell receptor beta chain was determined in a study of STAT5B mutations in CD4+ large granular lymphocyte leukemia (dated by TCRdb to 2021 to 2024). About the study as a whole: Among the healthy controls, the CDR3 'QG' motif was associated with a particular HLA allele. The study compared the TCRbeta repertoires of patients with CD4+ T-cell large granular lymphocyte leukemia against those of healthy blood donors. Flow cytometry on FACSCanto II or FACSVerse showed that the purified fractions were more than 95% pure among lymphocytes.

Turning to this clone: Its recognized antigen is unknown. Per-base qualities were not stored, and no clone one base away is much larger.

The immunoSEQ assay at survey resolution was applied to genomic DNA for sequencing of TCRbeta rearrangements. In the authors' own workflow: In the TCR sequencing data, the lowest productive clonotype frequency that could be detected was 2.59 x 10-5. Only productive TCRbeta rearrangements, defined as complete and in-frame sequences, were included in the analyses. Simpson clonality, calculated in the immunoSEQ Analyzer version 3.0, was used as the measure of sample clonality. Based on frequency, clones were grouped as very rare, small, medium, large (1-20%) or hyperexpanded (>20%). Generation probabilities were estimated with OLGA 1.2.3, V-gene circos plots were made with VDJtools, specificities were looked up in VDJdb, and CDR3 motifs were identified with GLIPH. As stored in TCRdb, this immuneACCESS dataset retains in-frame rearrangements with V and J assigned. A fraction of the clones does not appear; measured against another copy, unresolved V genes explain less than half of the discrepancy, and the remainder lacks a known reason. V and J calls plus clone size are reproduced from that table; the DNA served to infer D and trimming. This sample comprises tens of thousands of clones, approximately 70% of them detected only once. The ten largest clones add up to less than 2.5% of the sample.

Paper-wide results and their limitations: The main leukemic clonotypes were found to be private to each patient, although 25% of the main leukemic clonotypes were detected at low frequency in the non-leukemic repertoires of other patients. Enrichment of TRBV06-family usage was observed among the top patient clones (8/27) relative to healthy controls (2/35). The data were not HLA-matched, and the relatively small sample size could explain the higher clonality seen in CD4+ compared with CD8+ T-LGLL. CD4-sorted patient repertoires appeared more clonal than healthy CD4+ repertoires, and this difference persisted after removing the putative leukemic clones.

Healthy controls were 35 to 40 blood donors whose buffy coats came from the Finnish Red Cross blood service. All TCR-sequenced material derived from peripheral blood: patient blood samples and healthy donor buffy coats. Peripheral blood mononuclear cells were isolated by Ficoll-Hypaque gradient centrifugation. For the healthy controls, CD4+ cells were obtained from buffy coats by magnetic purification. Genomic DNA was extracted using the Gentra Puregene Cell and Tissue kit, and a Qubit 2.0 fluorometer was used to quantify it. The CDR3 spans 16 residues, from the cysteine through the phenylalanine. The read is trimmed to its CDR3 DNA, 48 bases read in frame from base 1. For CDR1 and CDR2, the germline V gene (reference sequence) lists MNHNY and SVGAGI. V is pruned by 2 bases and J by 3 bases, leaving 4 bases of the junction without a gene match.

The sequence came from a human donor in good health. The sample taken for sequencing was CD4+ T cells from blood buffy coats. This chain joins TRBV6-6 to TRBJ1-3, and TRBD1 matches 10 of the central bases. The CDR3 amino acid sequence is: CASSYRGTGDGNTIYF. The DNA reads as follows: TGTGCCAGCAGTTACCGCGGGACAGGGGATGGAAACACCATATATTTT.